These 5 T cell receptor beta chains were sequenced from one sample in a study of T cell repertoires in ileal Crohn's disease. Clones were sequenced by immunoSEQ multiplex PCR, and TCRdb holds only the in-frame ones, with some missing. The sample has around 8,500 clones; approximately 96% are singletons. What was sequenced was ileal tissue. The receptors here all came from an adult with Crohn's disease.

J is TRBJ1-1 and V is TRBV20-1; D ambiguous. The germline V gene encodes CDR1 DFQATT and CDR2 SNEGSKA (reference sequence). Trimming left V 3 bases short and J 4 bases short, with 6 bases between. The CDR3 loop spans 11 amino acids. Here the CDR3 reads CSASTGTEAFF. The CDR3 region has the DNA TGCAGTGCTAGTACTGGCACTGAAGCTTTCTTT.

Concerning this clone: The identical CDR3 is also encoded by other nucleotide sequences in the sample. The chain employs TRBV7-9 and TRBJ1-1; 9 nucleotides agree with TRBD1. CDR3 length: 14 residues. V lost 3 bases and J lost 3; bases outside the gene matches: 2. CDR1 and CDR2 from the germline V gene are SEHNR and FQNEAQ (reference sequence). The CDR3 nucleotides are TGTGCCAGCAGCTTGGGACAGGGCGACACTGAAGCTTTCTTT. This sequence encodes CASSLGQGDTEAFF.

The rearrangement uses TRBV5-1 and TRBJ1-2; D unresolved. Deletions cut 0 bases from V and 7 bases from J, with 13 bases between. The CDR3 length is 14 residues. CDR1 is SGHRS and CDR2 is YFSETQ in the germline V gene. The CDR3, as DNA: TGCGCCAGCAGCTTGGGGTCAGTTAATACTGGCTACACCTTC. It encodes CASSLGSVNTGYTF.

This clone was found once. The chain combines TRBV10-3 with TRBJ2-2, with D tentatively TRBD2 (7 bases). Trimming left V 5 bases short and J 1 base short, with 23 bases between. The CDR3 runs 19 residues. CDR1 is ENHRY and CDR2 is SYGVKD in the germline V gene. CDR3 region: CAISPSSGARGGNTGELFF. The CDR3 nucleotides are TGTGCCATCAGTCCTTCCAGCGGGGCTCGAGGGGGGAACACCGGGGAGCTGTTTTTT.

The rearrangement links TRBV6-1 to TRBJ2-7; 10 bases are shared with TRBD2. Germline lookup yields CDR1 MNHNS and CDR2 SASEGT. V shed 7 bases, J shed 3 bases, and the junction held 9 bases outside the gene matches. The CDR3 is made up of 15 amino acids. This CDR3 reads CASIQTTSGVYEQYF. CDR3 DNA sequence: TGTGCCAGCATCCAAACAACTAGCGGGGTCTACGAGCAGTACTTC.